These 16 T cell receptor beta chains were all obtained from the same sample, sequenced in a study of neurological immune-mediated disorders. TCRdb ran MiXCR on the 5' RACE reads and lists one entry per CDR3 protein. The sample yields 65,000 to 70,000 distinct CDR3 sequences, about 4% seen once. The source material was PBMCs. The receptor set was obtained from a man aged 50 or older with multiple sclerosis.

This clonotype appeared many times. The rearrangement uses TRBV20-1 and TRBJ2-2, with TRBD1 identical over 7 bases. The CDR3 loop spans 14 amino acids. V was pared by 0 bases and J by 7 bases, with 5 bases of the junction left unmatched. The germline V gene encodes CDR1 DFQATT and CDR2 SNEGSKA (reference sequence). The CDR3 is CSARDQQGNGELFF. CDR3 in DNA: TGCAGTGCTAGAGACCAACAGGGGAACGGGGAGCTGTTTTTT.

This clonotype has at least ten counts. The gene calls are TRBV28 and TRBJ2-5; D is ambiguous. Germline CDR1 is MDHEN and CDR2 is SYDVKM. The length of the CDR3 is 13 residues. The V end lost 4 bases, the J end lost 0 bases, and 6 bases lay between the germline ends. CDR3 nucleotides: TGTGCCAGCAGTTCACCAAACCAAGAGACCCAGTACTTC. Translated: CASSSPNQETQYF.

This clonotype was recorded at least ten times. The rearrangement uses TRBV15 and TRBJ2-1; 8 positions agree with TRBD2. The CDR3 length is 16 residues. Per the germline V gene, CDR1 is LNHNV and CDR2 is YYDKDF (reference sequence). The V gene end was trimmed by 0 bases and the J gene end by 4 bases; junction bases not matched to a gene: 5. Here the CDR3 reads CATSRDLAGGYNEQFF. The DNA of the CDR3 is TGTGCCACCAGCAGAGATTTGGCGGGGGGTTACAATGAGCAGTTCTTC.

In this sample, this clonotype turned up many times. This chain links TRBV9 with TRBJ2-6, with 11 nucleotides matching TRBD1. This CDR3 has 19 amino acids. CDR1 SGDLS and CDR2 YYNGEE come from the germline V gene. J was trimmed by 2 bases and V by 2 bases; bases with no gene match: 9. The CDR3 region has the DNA TGTGCCAGCAGCGTTCGGGGAGGACAGGGGGCAGCTGGGGCCAACGTCCTGACTTTC. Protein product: CASSVRGGQGAAGANVLTF.

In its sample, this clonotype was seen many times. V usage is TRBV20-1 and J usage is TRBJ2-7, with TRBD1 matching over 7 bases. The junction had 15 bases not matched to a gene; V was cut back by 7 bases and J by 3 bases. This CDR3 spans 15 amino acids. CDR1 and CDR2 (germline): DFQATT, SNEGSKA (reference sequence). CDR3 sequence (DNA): TGCAGTGTTCGTTCCGGGACAGAGAGTTTCTACGAGCAGTACGTC. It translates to CSVRSGTESFYEQYV.

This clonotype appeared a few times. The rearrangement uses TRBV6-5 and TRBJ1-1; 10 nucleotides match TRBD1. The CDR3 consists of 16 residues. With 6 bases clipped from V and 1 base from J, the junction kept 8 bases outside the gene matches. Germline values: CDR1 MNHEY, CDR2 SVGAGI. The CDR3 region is CASSHGTGAGNTEAFF. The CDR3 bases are TGTGCCAGCAGCCACGGGACAGGGGCGGGGAACACTGAAGCTTTCTTT.

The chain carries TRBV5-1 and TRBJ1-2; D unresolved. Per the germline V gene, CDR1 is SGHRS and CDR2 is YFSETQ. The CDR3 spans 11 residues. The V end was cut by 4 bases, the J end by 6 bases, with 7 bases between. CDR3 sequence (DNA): TGCGCCAGCAGCCTTGGGCATGGCTACACCTTC. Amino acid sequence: CASSLGHGYTF.

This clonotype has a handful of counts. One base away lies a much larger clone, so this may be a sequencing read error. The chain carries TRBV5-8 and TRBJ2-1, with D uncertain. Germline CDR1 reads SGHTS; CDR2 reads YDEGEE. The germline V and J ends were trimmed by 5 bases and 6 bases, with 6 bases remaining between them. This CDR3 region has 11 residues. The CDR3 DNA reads TGTGCCAGCAGACAGAGCAATGAGCAGTTCTTC. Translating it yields CASRQSNEQFF.

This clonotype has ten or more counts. The CDR3 nucleotides read TGTGCCAGCAGCCAAGAGGCTGGGCAGGGGGCAATCACCGGGGAGCTGTTTTTT. Protein: CASSQEAGQGAITGELFF. The V call is TRBV4-2, the J call TRBJ2-2; 8 bases line up with TRBD1. The germline V gene has CDR1 LGHNA and CDR2 YNFKEQ. The trim removed 0 bases at V and 4 bases at J, leaving 10 bases unmatched. The CDR3 is 18 residues long.

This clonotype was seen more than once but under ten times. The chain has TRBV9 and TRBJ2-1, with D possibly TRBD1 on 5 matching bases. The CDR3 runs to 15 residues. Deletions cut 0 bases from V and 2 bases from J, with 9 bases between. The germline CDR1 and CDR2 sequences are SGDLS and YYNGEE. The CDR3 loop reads CASSVGGRTYNEQFF. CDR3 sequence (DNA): TGTGCCAGCAGCGTAGGGGGCAGAACCTACAATGAGCAGTTCTTC.

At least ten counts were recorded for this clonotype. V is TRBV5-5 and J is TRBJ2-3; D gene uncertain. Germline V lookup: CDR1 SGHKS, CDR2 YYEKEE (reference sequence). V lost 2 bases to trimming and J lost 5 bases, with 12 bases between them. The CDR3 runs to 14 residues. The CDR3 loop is CASSLGHTIDTQYF. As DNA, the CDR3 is TGTGCCAGCAGCTTAGGCCATACCATAGATACGCAGTATTTT.

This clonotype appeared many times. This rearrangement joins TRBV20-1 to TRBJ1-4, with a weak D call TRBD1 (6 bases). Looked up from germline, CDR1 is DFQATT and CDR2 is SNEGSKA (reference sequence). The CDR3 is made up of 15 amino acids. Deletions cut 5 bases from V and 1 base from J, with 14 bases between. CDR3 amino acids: CSAAPARGTNEKLFF. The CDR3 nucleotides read TGCAGTGCTGCCCCAGCCAGGGGAACTAATGAAAAACTGTTTTTT.

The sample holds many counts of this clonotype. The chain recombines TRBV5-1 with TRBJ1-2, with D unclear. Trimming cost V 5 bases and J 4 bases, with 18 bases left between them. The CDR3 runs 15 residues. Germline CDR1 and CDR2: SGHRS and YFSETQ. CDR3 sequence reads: CASRHDLGDGYGYTF. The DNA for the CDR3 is TGCGCCAGCAGACACGATCTGGGCGACGGCTATGGCTACACCTTC. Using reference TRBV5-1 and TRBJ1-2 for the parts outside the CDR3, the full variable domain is KAGVTQTPRYLIKTRGQQVTLSCSPISGHRSVSWYQQTPGQGLQFLFEYFSETQRNKGNFPGRFSGRQFSNSRSEMNVSTLELGDSALYLCASRHDLGDGYGYTFGSGTRLTVV.

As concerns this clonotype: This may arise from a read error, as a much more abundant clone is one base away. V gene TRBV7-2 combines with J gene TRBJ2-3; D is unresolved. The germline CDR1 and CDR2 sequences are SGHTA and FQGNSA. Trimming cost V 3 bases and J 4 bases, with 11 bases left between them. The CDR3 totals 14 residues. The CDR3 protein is CASSFGWSADTQYF. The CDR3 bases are TGTGCCAGCAGCTTCGGCTGGAGCGCAGATACGCAGTATTTT.

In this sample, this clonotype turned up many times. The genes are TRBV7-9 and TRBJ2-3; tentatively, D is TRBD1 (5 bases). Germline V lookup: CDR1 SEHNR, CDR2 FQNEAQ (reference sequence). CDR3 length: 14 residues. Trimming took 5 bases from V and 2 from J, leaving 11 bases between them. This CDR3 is CASSETAITDTQYF. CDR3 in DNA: TGTGCCAGCAGCGAGACAGCAATCACAGATACGCAGTATTTT. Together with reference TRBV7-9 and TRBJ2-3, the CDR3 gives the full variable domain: DTGVSQNPRHKITKRGQNVTFRCDPISEHNRLYWYRQTLGQGPEFLTYFQNEAQLEKSRLLSDRFSAERPKGSFSTLEIQRTEQGDSAMYLCASSETAITDTQYFGPGTRLTVL.

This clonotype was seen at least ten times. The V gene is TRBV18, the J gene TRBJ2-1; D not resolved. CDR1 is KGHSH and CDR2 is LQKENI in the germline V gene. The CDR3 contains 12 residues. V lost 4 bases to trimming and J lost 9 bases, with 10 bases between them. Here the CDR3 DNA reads TGTGCCAGCTCACGTTCCCAGCCTGAGCAGTTCTTC. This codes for CASSRSQPEQFF. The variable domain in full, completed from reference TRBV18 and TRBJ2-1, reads NAGVMQNPRHLVRRRGQEARLRCSPMKGHSHVYWYRQLPEEGLKFMVYLQKENIIDESGMPKERFSAEFPKEGPSILRIQQVVRGDSAAYFCASSRSQPEQFFGPGTRLTVL.